This T cell receptor beta chain appears in the sequencing data of a study of early T cells in non-severe SARS-CoV-2 infection. The germline V and J ends were trimmed by 0 bases and 5 bases, with 19 bases remaining between them. This CDR3 spans 17 amino acids. In germline, CDR1 is LGHDT, CDR2 YNNKEL (reference sequence). One entry per CDR3 protein, called by TCRdb with MiXCR from the 5' RACE reads. The sample lists around 50,000 distinct CDR3 sequences, about 12% occurring once. The clonotype originates from an adult who was a healthcare worker with PCR-confirmed SARS-CoV-2 infection or an uninfected control (not recorded which). The sequenced sample was whole blood. The chain has TRBV3-1 and TRBJ2-5; either TRBD1 or TRBD2 may fit D (6 bases each). CDR3 region: CASSQEAGGWDFETQYF. The CDR3 coding sequence is TGTGCCAGCAGCCAAGAAGCCGGGGGCTGGGACTTTGAGACCCAGTACTTC.